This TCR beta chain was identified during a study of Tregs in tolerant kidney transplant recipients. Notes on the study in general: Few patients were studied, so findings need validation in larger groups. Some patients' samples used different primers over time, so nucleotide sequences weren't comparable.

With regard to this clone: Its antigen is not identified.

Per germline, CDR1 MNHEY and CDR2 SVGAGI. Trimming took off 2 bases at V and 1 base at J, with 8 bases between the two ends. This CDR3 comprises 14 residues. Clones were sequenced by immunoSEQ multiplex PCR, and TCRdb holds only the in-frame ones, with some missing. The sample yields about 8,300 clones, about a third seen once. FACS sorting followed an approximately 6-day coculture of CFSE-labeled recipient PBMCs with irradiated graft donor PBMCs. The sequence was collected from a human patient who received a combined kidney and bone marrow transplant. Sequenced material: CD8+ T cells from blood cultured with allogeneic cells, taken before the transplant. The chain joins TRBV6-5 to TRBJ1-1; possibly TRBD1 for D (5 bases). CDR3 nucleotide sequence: TGTGCCAGCAGTTACCCAGGGTCGAACACTGAAGCTTTCTTT. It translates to CASSYPGSNTEAFF.